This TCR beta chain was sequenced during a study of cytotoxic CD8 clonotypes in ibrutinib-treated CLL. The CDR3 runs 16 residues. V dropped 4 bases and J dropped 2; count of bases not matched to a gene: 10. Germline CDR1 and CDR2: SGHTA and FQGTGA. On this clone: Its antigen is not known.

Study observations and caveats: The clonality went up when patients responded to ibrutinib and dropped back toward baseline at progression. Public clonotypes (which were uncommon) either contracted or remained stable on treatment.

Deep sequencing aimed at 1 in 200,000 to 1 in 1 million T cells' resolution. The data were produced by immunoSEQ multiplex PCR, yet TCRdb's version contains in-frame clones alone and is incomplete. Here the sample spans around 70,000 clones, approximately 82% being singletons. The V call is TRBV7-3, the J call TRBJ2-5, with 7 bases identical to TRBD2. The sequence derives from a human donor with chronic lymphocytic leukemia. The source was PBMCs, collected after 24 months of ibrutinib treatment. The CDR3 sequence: CASSSGSGGRQETQYF. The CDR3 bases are TGTGCCAGCAGCTCGGGTTCGGGAGGCAGGCAAGAGACCCAGTACTTC.